This T cell receptor (beta chain) is drawn from a study of T-cell reconstitution after alpha-beta-depleted transplantation in children. Study conclusions and caveats: Surviving recipient T cells and intrathymic progenitors accounted for some patients' high TCRbeta diversity at day 60. Most T-cell counts and diversity one year after the transplant came from T cells that were newly produced. Reported findings indicate that, about two months after transplant, alpha-beta T cells came from several hundred expanded clones, which were derived from non-depleted graft cells.

Construction of the TCRbeta library involved unique molecular identifiers. A single record per CDR3 protein comes from TCRdb applying MiXCR to the PCR reads. Of about 110,000 distinct CDR3 sequences in the sample, around 6.4% were seen once. This clonotype has just a few counts. The antigen remains undetermined. The TCR sequence derives from a male patient under 10 years old who had a stem cell transplant for acute lymphoblastic leukemia, so the T cells may come from the graft donor. The input for sequencing was PBMCs, mostly from graft donor cells, taken 360 days after TCRalphabeta/CD19-depleted stem cell transplant.

The CDR3 here is CASSVEDMRSGRGEQYF. Here the CDR3 DNA reads TGTGCCAGCAGCGTAGAAGATATGCGAAGCGGGAGAGGCGAGCAGTACTTC. The rearrangement uses TRBV9 and TRBJ2-7; 8 positions agree with TRBD2. Germline CDR1 reads SGDLS; CDR2 reads YYNGEE. V lost 0 bases and J lost 6; bases outside the gene matches: 14. This CDR3 comprises 17 residues.